These T cell receptor beta chains were read from a single sample in a study of CD8 T cells in ankylosing spondylitis. TCRdb re-analysed the 5' RACE reads in MiXCR, keeping a single row per CDR3 protein. In the table there are approximately 350,000 distinct CDR3 sequences, approximately 15% of which are singletons. Sample: blood, either unsorted or a sorted T cell fraction (not recorded which). These receptors came from a male donor with ankylosing spondylitis or in good health (not recorded which). CDR3s leave out the opening cysteine and the closing phenylalanine or tryptophan.

V gene: TRBV5-1; J gene: TRBJ2-1; CDR3 protein: ASSFGLTSAYNEQF
V gene: TRBV5-1; J gene: TRBJ1-3; CDR3 protein: ASSTGTPGSGNTIY
V gene: TRBV21-1; J gene: TRBJ1-6; CDR3 protein: ASSKQSISSPLH
V gene: TRBV5-1; J gene: TRBJ1-2; CDR3 protein: ASSPGQENYGYT
V gene: TRBV24-1; J gene: TRBJ2-1; CDR3 protein: ATSDPGLPNEQF
V gene: TRBV29-1; J gene: TRBJ2-1; CDR3 protein: SVALAYNEQF
V gene: TRBV11-1; J gene: TRBJ2-3; CDR3 protein: ASSLTSGSRTKSTDTQY
V gene: TRBV15; J gene: TRBJ2-4; CDR3 protein: ATSFDRGANIQY
V gene: TRBV6-1; J gene: TRBJ2-2; CDR3 protein: ASSEAFTGELF
V gene: TRBV12-3/TRBV12-4; J gene: TRBJ2-1; CDR3 protein: ASTSLARAYNEQF